The T cell receptor beta chain under discussion was sequenced for a study of control samples from healthy donors and cancer patients. V gave up 0 bases and J gave up 5 bases, with 14 bases separating them. The CDR3 runs 15 residues. Germline-derived CDR1 and CDR2 are MNHEY and SVGAGI. Assay used: immunoSEQ multiplex PCR; TCRdb lists only in-frame clones, some missing. The sample shows about 78,000 clones, approximately 91% of them seen only once. The source is a woman aged 60-70 years in good health. Specimen: blood. The chain recombines TRBV6-5 with TRBJ2-7; possibly TRBD1 or TRBD2 for D (5 bases each). The CDR3 spells CASSYSTGGWDEQYF. DNA of the CDR3: TGTGCCAGCAGTTACTCGACTGGGGGTTGGGACGAGCAGTACTTC.